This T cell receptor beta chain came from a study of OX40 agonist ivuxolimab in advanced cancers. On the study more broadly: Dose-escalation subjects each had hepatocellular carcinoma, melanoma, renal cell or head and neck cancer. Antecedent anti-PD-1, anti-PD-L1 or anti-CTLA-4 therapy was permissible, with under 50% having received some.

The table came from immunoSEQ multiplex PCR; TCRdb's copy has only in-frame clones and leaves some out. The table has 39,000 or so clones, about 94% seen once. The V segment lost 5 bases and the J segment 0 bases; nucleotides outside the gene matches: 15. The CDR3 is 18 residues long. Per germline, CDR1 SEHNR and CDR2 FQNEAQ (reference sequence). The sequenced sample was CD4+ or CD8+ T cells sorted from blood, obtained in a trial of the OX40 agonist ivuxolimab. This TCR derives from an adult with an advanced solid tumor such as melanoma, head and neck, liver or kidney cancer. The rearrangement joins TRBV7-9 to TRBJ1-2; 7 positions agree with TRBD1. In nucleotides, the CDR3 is TGTGCCAGCAGCACGGGACAGATCTCGACCCTTTCTAACTATGGCTACACCTTC. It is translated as CASSTGQISTLSNYGYTF.